The 19 T cell receptor beta chains below all came from one sample that was sequenced in a study of tissue T cells after allogeneic stem cell transplantation. Profiled with immunoSEQ multiplex PCR; TCRdb holds only in-frame clones, not every one. The data show 8,500 to 9,000 clones, with 35% to 55% seen just once and roughly 1.5% held by the top ten. Time point in this sample: mouse harvest day 7 after allogeneic transplant. The graft held 10^6 splenic CD5+ T cells and 10^7 T-cell-depleted bone marrow cells. The sample consisted of skin. Receptors originate from a female BALB/c mouse given C57BL/6 T cells with graft-versus-host disease after an allogeneic hematopoietic cell transplant.

This clone has more than one count but fewer than ten. Germline and genes: mouse. From the germline J gene comes the end of the CDR3, since the read stops 1 residue before it. The chain employs TRBV12-2 and TRBJ2-5, with D hard to call. The germline CDR1 and CDR2 sequences are SGHLS and HYDKME. This CDR3 has 14 residues. V was shortened by 0 bases and J by 2 bases, with 8 bases between the two germline ends. The CDR3 loop reads CASSLEEVQDTQYF. The sequenced part of the CDR3 DNA is TGTGCCAGCTCTCTCGAAGAGGTCCAAGACACCCAGTAC.

This clone is labeled medium-sized. Gene names and germline match the mouse. The CDR3 is cut off 1 residue early in the read; its end comes from the germline J gene. The chain uses TRBV26 and TRBJ2-7, with 8 bases aligning to TRBD1. The CDR3 contains 13 residues. The ends lost 5 bases at V and 1 base at J; junction bases unmatched: 1. Germline V lookup: CDR1 KGHPV, CDR2 FQNQEV (reference sequence). The sequenced CDR3 bases are TGTGCCAGCAGTGACAGGGGTTCCTATGAACAGTAC. Its translation: CASSDRGSYEQY. The entire CDR3 protein is CASSDRGSYEQYF.

Notes on this clone: Any gene name here is a mouse gene name. The read ends 1 residue shy of where the CDR3 ends; the end is completed using the germline J gene. In the same sample, other DNA sequences code for this CDR3. This rearrangement joins TRBV1 to TRBJ1-2; tentatively, D is TRBD1 (6 bases). CDR3 size: 14 residues. Germline V gene data show CDR1 as NSQYPW and CDR2 as LRSPGD (reference sequence). Trimming removed 2 bases from V and 1 base from J, with 8 bases in between. The sequenced CDR3 bases are TGCACCTGCAGTGCAAGGGACAAAAACTCCGACTACACC. The encoded protein is CTCSARDKNSDYT. The CDR3, in full, reads CTCSARDKNSDYTF.

This clone was recorded a few times. The germline and genes are mouse ones. The read gets to within 1 residue of the CDR3 end, and the germline J gene fills in the rest. The rearrangement joins TRBV26 to TRBJ2-4, with D maybe TRBD2 (6 bases). The ends were cut back, 4 bases at V and 0 bases at J, with 11 bases in the middle. CDR1 KGHPV and CDR2 FQNQEV come from the germline V gene (reference sequence). This CDR3 has 15 amino acids. The CDR3: CASSPRWGSQNTLYF. Incomplete CDR3 DNA: TGTGCCAGCAGTCCTCGCTGGGGTAGTCAAAACACCTTGTAC.

Notes on this clone: Any gene name here is a mouse gene name. The sequence runs out 1 residue before the end of the CDR3; the remainder is reconstructed from the germline J gene. The chain carries TRBV31 and TRBJ1-1; maybe TRBD1 (5 bases). This CDR3 has 14 residues. V was trimmed by 2 bases and J by 0 bases, leaving 10 bases between them. Germline V gene data show CDR1 as GKSSPN and CDR2 as SITVG. The CDR3 loop is CAWSSDISNTEVFF. The CDR3 DNA, read in part, is TGTGCCTGGAGTTCGGACATATCAAACACAGAAGTCTTC.

This clone was seen a handful of times. Any gene name here is a mouse gene name. The read terminates 1 residue ahead of where the CDR3 ends, so the germline J gene completes it. The V and J genes are TRBV19 and TRBJ1-4; TRBD1 matches 10 bases. J lost 3 bases, V lost 4 bases, and 3 bases had no gene match. The germline V gene encodes CDR1 FNHDT and CDR2 SITEND (reference sequence). CDR3 length: 15 amino acids. The sequenced CDR3 bases are TGTGCCAGCAGTCCGGGACAGGGGACCAACGAAAGATTATTT. Translation gives CASSPGQGTNERLF. The entire CDR3 is CASSPGQGTNERLFF.

About this clone: Any gene name here is a mouse gene name. The read gets to within 1 residue of the CDR3 end, and the germline J gene fills in the rest. The chain is built from TRBV19 and TRBJ1-1; 9 bases line up with TRBD1. J was trimmed by 3 bases and V by 5 bases; bases with no gene match: 2. This CDR3 spans 13 amino acids. Germline V CDR1 and CDR2: FNHDT, SITEND (reference sequence). CDR3 DNA, as far as it was read: TGTGCCAGCAGGCGACAGGGGGACACAGAAGTCTTC. Amino acid sequence: CASRRQGDTEVF. The CDR3 in its entirety is CASRRQGDTEVFF.

In regard to this clone: Mouse germline and gene names are used. The CDR3 is cut off 1 residue early in the read; its end comes from the germline J gene. The V and J genes are TRBV13-3 and TRBJ1-4; 9 bases align to TRBD1. CDR1 NNHDY and CDR2 SYVADS come from the germline V gene. V trimming: 1 base; J trimming: 3 bases; junction bases outside the gene matches: 1. CDR3 length equals 15 residues. The CDR3 sequence is CASSDRDRANERLFF. The sequenced CDR3 bases are TGTGCCAGCAGTGATCGGGACAGGGCCAACGAAAGATTATTT.

This clone qualifies as medium-sized. Gene and germline names: mouse. The sequence runs out 1 residue before the end of the CDR3; the remainder is reconstructed from the germline J gene. The J gene is TRBJ2-2, the V gene TRBV16; 10 nucleotides align to TRBD1. Unmatched junction bases numbered 5, after V lost 5 bases and J lost 2 bases. The CDR3 loop spans 16 amino acids. Germline V gene lookup returns CDR1 SGHSA and CDR2 FRNQAP. The chain's CDR3 is CASSLDRGRNTGQLYF. The part of the CDR3 DNA that was read is TGTGCAAGCAGCCTTGACAGGGGGCGGAACACCGGGCAGCTCTAC.

A single count supports this clone. Genes here carry mouse names. The CDR3 end lies 1 residue beyond the end of the read and is filled in from the germline J gene. V usage is TRBV12-2 and J usage is TRBJ2-3; a weak D match, TRBD1 (5 bases). The germline V and J ends were trimmed by 4 bases and 3 bases, with 10 bases remaining between them. The CDR3 totals 13 residues. Germline V gene data show CDR1 as SGHLS and CDR2 as HYDKME. Partial CDR3 DNA: TGTGCCAGCTCCCTCGAGGGGGCAGAAACGCTGTAT. It codes for CASSLEGAETLY. The complete CDR3 protein is CASSLEGAETLYF.

This clone is classed as medium-sized. Genes and germline are mouse. Read coverage stops 1 residue before the CDR3 terminus; the germline J gene supplies the remainder. The chain uses TRBV19 and TRBJ2-3; D unclear. CDR1 is FNHDT, CDR2 SITEND, per germline (reference sequence). V lost 1 base and J 3 bases, leaving 12 bases between the germline ends. The CDR3 extends over 15 amino acids. The CDR3: CASSIQQYGAETLYF. Partial CDR3 DNA: TGTGCCAGCAGTATACAACAGTATGGGGCAGAAACGCTGTAT.

Of note for this clone: Genes here carry mouse names. The missing CDR3 end, 1 residue past where the read stops, is filled in from the germline J gene. The chain employs TRBV3 and TRBJ1-3, with D possibly TRBD1 on 5 matching bases. V was shortened by 4 bases and J by 0 bases, with 10 bases between the two germline ends. The CDR3 sequence is 15 residues long. From germline, CDR1 is SNHLY and CDR2 FYNGKV (reference sequence). The CDR3 bases that were read are TGTGCCAGCAGCTACCGACAGTATTCTGGAAATACGCTCTAT. It codes for CASSYRQYSGNTLY. The entire CDR3 protein is CASSYRQYSGNTLYF.

Concerning this clone: Gene labels here are mouse ones. The read is 1 residue too short to cover the CDR3 end, so that end is filled in from the germline J gene. The rearrangement links TRBV2 to TRBJ2-5, with 7 bases that match TRBD2. The CDR3 covers 15 residues. Looked up from germline, CDR1 is LGHNA and CDR2 is YSYQKL. With V trimmed by 0 bases and J by 6 bases, 6 bases remained unmatched. The CDR3 bases that were read are TGTGCCAGCAGCCAAGATGGGGGGAAGGGCGACACCCAGTAC. It yields the protein CASSQDGGKGDTQY. The entire CDR3 is CASSQDGGKGDTQYF.

Comments on this clone: Gene names are the mouse ones. From the germline J gene comes the end of the CDR3, since the read stops 1 residue before it. The chain couples TRBV3 to TRBJ1-4, with D possibly being TRBD1 (5 bases). This CDR3 spans 14 amino acids. Per germline, CDR1 SNHLY and CDR2 FYNGKV (reference sequence). The V gene lost 3 bases and the J gene lost 2 bases, with 7 bases spanning the gap. The DNA read from the CDR3 is TGTGCCAGCAGCTTGGGACCGTCCAACGAAAGATTATTT. It is translated as CASSLGPSNERLF. The complete CDR3 sequence is CASSLGPSNERLFF.

This clone was observed a single time. Mouse gene names and germline throughout. Read sequence stops 1 residue before the CDR3 end, and the germline J gene provides the missing end. This rearrangement joins TRBV5 to TRBJ1-1; 8 bases fit TRBD1. This CDR3 region has 15 residues. The germline CDR1 and CDR2 sequences are LGHNA and YNLKQL (reference sequence). The V gene end was trimmed by 0 bases and the J gene end by 2 bases; junction bases not matched to a gene: 2. The CDR3 bases that were read are TGTGCCAGCAGCCAAGATACAGGGGGTAACACAGAAGTCTTC. Its translation is CASSQDTGGNTEVF. In full, the CDR3 reads CASSQDTGGNTEVFF.

In the case of this clone: Gene names refer to mouse genes. The CDR3 is cut off 1 residue early in the read; its end comes from the germline J gene. The V gene is TRBV26, the J gene TRBJ2-5; D is uncertain. The germline V and J ends were trimmed by 6 bases and 4 bases, with 8 bases remaining between them. CDR3 length: 12 residues. Per the germline V gene, CDR1 is KGHPV and CDR2 is FQNQEV (reference sequence). The sequenced part of the CDR3 DNA is TGTGCCAGCAGCTCCGGGAAAGACACCCAGTAC. Translating gives CASSSGKDTQY. The full CDR3 reads CASSSGKDTQYF.

In the case of this clone: Gene names and germline refer to mouse. The CDR3 is cut off 1 residue early in the read; its end comes from the germline J gene. The rearrangement uses TRBV26 and TRBJ2-7, with D perhaps matching TRBD1 (6 bases). The CDR3 has 14 residues. Trimming shortened V by 3 bases and J by 1 base, and 10 bases separated the two germline ends. CDR1 and CDR2 (germline): KGHPV, FQNQEV (reference sequence). Incomplete CDR3 DNA: TGTGCCAGCAGTCTTCCGGGACAATCCTATGAACAGTAC. This sequence encodes CASSLPGQSYEQY. The CDR3 as a whole reads CASSLPGQSYEQYF. The variable domain in full, completed from reference TRBV26 and TRBJ2-7, reads NSKVIQTPRYLVKGQGQKAKMRCIPEKGHPVVFWYQQNKNNEFKFLINFQNQEVLQQIDMTEKRFSAECPSNSPCSLEIQSSEAGDSALYLCASSLPGQSYEQYFGPGTRLTVL.

This clone was counted once. The gene names given are mouse names. The CDR3 end falls 1 residue outside the read, so it is completed with the germline J gene. The chain has TRBV26 and TRBJ1-1; 11 nucleotides agree with TRBD1. V dropped 1 base and J dropped 2; count of bases not matched to a gene: 0. CDR3 length: 15 amino acids. Germline CDR1 reads KGHPV; CDR2 reads FQNQEV (reference sequence). Here the CDR3 reads CASSLWTGGNTEVFF. The CDR3 DNA, read in part, is TGTGCCAGCAGTCTGTGGACAGGGGGCAACACAGAAGTCTTC.

This clone was observed a handful of times. Genes and germline are mouse. Incomplete CDR3 DNA: TGTGCCAGCAGGAGGGACTGGGGGGCCTATGAACAGTAC. Protein: CASRRDWGAYEQY. Given in full, the CDR3 is CASRRDWGAYEQYF. This chain links TRBV26 with TRBJ2-7; 12 bases fit TRBD2. The read is 1 residue too short to cover the CDR3 end, so that end is filled in from the germline J gene. Trimming cost V 6 bases and J 2 bases; bases outside gene matches: 2. CDR1 and CDR2 from the germline V gene are KGHPV and FQNQEV (reference sequence). CDR3 length equals 14 residues.